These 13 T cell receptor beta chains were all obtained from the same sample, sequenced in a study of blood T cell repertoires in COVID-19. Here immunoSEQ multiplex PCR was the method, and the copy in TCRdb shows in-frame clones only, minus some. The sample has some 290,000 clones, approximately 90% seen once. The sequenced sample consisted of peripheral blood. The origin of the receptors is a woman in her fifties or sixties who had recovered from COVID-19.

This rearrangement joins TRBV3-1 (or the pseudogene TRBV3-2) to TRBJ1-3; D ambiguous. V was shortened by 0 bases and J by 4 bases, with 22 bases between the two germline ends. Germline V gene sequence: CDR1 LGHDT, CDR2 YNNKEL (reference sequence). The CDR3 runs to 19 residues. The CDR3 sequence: CASSQDKVGRLSGGNTIYF. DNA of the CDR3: TGTGCCAGCAGCCAAGATAAAGTTGGACGGCTCTCGGGGGGAAACACCATATATTTT.

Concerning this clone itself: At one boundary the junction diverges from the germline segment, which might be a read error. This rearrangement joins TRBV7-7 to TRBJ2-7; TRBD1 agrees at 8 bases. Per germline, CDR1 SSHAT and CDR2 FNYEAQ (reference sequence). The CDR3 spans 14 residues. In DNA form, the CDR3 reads TGTGCTAGCAGCTTGGACAGGGAGTATGATGAGCAGTACTTC. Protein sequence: CASSLDREYDEQYF.

In DNA, the CDR3 is TGTGCCAGCAGCCAAGTGAGAGGGACTACTAACTATGGCTACACCTTC. Its translation is CASSQVRGTTNYGYTF. The chain carries TRBV3-1 (or the pseudogene TRBV3-2) and TRBJ1-2, with a tentative D call TRBD1 (5 bases). This CDR3 is built from 16 residues. CDR1 and CDR2 (germline): LGHDT, YNNKEL (reference sequence). Trimming removed 1 base from V and 0 bases from J, with 12 bases in between.

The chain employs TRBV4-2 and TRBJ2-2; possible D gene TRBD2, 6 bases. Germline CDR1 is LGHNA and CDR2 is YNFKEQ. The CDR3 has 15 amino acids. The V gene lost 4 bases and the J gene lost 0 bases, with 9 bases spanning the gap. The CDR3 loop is CASSPTSPNTGELFF. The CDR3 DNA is TGTGCCAGCAGCCCGACTAGTCCGAACACCGGGGAGCTGTTTTTT.

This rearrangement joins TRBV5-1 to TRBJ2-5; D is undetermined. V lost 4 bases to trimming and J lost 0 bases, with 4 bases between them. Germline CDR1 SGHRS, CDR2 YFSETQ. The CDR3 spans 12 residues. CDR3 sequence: CASSDNQETQYF. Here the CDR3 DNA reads TGCGCCAGCAGCGACAACCAAGAGACCCAGTACTTC.

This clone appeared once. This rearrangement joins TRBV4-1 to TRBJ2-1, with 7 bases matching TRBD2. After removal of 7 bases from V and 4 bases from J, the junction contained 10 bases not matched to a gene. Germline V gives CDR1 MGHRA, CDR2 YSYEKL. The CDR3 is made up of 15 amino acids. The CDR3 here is CASTGLAGEYNEQFF. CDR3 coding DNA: TGCGCCAGCACCGGACTCGCGGGGGAGTACAATGAGCAGTTCTTC.

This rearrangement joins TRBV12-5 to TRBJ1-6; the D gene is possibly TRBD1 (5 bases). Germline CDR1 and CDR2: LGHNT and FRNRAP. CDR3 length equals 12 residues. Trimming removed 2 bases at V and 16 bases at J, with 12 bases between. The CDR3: CASGLSGAGLHF. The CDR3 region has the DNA TGTGCTAGTGGTTTGAGTGGGGCCGGGCTCCACTTT.

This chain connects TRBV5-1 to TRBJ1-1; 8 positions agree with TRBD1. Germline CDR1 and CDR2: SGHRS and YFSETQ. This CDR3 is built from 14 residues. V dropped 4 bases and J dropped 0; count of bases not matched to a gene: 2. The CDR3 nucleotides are TGCGCCAGCAGCAAGGGACAGGTGAACACTGAAGCTTTCTTT. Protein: CASSKGQVNTEAFF.

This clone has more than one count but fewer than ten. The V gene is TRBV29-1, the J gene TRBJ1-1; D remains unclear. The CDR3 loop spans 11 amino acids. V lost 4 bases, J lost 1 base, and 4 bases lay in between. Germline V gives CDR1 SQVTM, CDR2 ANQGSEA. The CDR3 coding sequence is TGCAGCGTTGCCCAGAACACTGAAGCTTTCTTT. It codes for CSVAQNTEAFF. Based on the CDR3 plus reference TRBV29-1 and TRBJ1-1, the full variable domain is SAVISQKPSRDICQRGTSLTIQCQVDSQVTMMFWYRQQPGQSLTLIATANQGSEATYESGFVIDKFPISRPNLTFSTLTVSNMSPEDSSIYLCSVAQNTEAFFGQGTRLTVV.

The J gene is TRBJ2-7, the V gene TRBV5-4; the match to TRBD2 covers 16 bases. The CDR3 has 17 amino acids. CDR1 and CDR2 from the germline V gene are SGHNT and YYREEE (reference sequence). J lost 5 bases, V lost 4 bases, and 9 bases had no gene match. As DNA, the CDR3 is TGTGCCAGCAGCCCGGGGACTAGCGGGAGGGTCGGTAACGAGCAGTACTTC. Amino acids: CASSPGTSGRVGNEQYF.

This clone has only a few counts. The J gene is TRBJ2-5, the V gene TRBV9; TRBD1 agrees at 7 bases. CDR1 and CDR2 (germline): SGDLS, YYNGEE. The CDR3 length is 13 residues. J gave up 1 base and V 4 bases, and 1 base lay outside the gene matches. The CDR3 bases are TGTGCCAGCAGCAGGGGGCCCCAAGAGACCCAGTACTTC. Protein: CASSRGPQETQYF.

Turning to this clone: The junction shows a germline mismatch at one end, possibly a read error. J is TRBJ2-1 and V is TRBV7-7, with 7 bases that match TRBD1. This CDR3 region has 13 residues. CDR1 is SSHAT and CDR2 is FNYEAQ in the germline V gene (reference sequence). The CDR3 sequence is CASSPATGEEQFF. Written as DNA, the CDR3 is TGTGCTAGCAGCCCAGCCACAGGGGAAGAGCAGTTCTTC.

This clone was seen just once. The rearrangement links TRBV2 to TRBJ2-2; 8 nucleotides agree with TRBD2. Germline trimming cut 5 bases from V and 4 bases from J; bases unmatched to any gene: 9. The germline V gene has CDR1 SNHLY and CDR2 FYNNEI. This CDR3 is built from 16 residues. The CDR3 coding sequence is TGTGCCAGCAGTCCCACCGGGACTAGAAGCACCGGGGAGCTGTTTTTT. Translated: CASSPTGTRSTGELFF.